This T cell receptor beta chain was recorded in a study of cytomegalovirus exposure and HLA in healthy donors. Overall study: When 350 to 500 donors were genotyped, around 77% of them were found to fall in the Caucasian-associated ancestry cluster. General observations from the study: Judged likely to be a sequencing artifact was a cluster of highly shared sequence variants.

PCR employed 60 Vbeta and 13 Jbeta primers. Here immunoSEQ multiplex PCR was the method, and the copy in TCRdb shows in-frame clones only, minus some. The sample lists around 200,000 clones, roughly 80% occurring once. This clone was detected only once. Antigen: not known. Germline lookup yields CDR1 LNHDA and CDR2 SQIVND (reference sequence). V shed 9 bases and J shed 4 bases, with 27 bases lying between them. This CDR3 contains 17 residues. The source material was PBMCs. V gene TRBV19 combines with J gene TRBJ1-2, with a weak D call TRBD1 (6 bases). The source of this sequence is a man aged 50-60 years in good health and CMV-seronegative. Written as DNA, the CDR3 is TGTGCCAGCAGCCTGGGGACAAGGGCCCGAGGAGCCTATGGCTACACCTTC. The encoded protein is CASSLGTRARGAYGYTF. The variable domain in full, completed from reference TRBV19 and TRBJ1-2, reads DGGITQSPKYLFRKEGQNVTLSCEQNLNHDAMYWYRQDPGQGLRLIYYSQIVNDFQKGDIAEGYSVSREKKESFPLTVTSAQKNPTAFYLCASSLGTRARGAYGYTFGSGTRLTVV.